The present T cell receptor beta chain was sequenced within a study of blood T cell repertoires in COVID-19. TCRdb keeps only in-frame clones here, not all; method: immunoSEQ multiplex PCR. The sample lists about 35,000 clones; approximately 78% were seen once. Germline CDR1 is MNHEY and CDR2 is SMNVEV (reference sequence). The ends lost 3 bases at V and 3 bases at J; junction bases unmatched: 6. This CDR3 comprises 15 residues. This clonotype was sampled from a man aged 55 to 69 in a cohort sampled during active COVID-19. This chain links TRBV27 with TRBJ2-7, with 9 bases lining up with TRBD2. Specimen: peripheral blood. The CDR3: CASSFTGLANYEQYF. The CDR3 nucleotides read TGTGCCAGCAGTTTCACGGGACTAGCAAACTACGAGCAGTACTTC.